The entry below gives a single T cell receptor (beta chain) sequence along with its context. The data stem from a study of blood T cell repertoires in COVID-19. Looking at the study overall: T cells, B-cell-depleted T cells, or PBMCs supplied cDNA or gDNA.

The J segment lost 4 bases and the V segment lost 2 bases, leaving 0 bases of the junction unmatched. The CDR3 totals 13 residues. Original processing notes: Estimated nucleated cell counts came from reference gene primer amplification. Sequencing was performed with immunoSEQ multiplex PCR; in TCRdb, only in-frame clones are kept and a portion is missing. For V, J and clone size, that table is used; D and trimming come from the DNA. The repertoire holds roughly 140,000 clones, with approximately 88% as singletons. Sequenced: peripheral blood. This rearrangement joins TRBV12-3 or TRBV12-4 to TRBJ1-1; TRBD1 agrees at 8 bases. The TCR sequence derives from a human donor in a cohort sampled during active COVID-19. The CDR3 DNA follows: TGTGCCAGCAGTTTACAGGGGGCCACTGAAGCTTTCTTT. Its protein product is CASSLQGATEAFF.